The T cell receptor beta chain under discussion was sequenced for a study of CD8+ T cells in alopecia areata. Both CD4+ and CD8+ T cells were separated by sorting PBMCs. This clone was seen a handful of times. The germline V and J ends were trimmed by 1 base and 14 bases, with 0 bases remaining between them. The CDR3 length is 8 residues. Germline CDR1 SNHLY, CDR2 FYNNEI. Extraction and reverse transcription of RNA yielded cDNA as the sequencing template. Libraries were prepared by immunoSEQ multiplex PCR; TCRdb keeps only in-frame clonotypes and omits some of them. The sample contains around 190,000 clones, more than 55% of which appear only once.

This sequence originates from a human donor in good health. The sequencing input was CD8+ T cells sorted from blood. This sequence joins TRBV2 and TRBJ2-1; D is unresolved. The CDR3 sequence is CASSEEFF. CDR3 in DNA: TGTGCCAGCAGTGAAGAGTTCTTC.